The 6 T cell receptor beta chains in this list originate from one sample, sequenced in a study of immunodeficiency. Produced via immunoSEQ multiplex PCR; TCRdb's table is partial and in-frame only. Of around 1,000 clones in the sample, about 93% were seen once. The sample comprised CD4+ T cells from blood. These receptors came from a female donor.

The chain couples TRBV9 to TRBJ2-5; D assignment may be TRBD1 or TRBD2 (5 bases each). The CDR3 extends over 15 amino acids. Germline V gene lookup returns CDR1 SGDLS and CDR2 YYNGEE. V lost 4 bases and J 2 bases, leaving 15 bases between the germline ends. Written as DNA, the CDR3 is TGTGCCAGCAGCCTAGCCGGACACTCACAAGAGACCCAGTACTTC. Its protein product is CASSLAGHSQETQYF.

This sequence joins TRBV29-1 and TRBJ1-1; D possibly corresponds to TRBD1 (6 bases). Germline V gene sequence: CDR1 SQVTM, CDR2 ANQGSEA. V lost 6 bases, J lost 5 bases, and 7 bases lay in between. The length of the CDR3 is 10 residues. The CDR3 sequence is CSVGGTEAFF. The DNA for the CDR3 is TGCAGCGTAGGGGGAACTGAAGCTTTCTTT.

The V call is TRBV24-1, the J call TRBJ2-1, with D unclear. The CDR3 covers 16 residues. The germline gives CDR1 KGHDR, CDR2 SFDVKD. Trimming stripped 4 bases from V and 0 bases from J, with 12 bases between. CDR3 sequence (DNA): TGTGCCACCAGTGACGCCGGCGGCGGCTCCTACAATGAGCAGTTCTTC. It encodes CATSDAGGGSYNEQFF.

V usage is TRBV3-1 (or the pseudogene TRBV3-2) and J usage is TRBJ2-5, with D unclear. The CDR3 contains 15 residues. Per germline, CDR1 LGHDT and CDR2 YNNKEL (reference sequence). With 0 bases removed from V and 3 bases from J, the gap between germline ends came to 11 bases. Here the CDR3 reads CASSQDNMRKETQYF. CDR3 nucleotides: TGTGCCAGCAGCCAAGATAATATGAGAAAAGAGACCCAGTACTTC.

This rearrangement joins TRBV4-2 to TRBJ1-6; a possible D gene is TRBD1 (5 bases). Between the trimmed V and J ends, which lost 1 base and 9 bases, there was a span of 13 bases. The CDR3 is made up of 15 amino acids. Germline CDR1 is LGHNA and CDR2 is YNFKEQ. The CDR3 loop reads CASSQGILGGSPLHF. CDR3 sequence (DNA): TGTGCCAGCAGCCAAGGCATTTTGGGGGGTTCACCCCTCCACTTT.

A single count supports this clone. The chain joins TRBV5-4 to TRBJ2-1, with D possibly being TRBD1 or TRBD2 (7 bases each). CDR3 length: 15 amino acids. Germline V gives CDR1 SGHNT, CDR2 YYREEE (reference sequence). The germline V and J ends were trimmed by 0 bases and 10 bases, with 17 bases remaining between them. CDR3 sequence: CASSLEGASGREQFF. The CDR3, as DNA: TGTGCCAGCAGCTTGGAGGGGGCTAGCGGAAGGGAGCAGTTCTTC.